Many counts were recorded for the clone carrying this T cell receptor beta chain. V gave up 0 bases and J gave up 2 bases, with 10 bases separating them. Germline loops: CDR1 SGDLS, CDR2 YYNGEE. CDR3 length equals 15 residues. This sample was included in a study of T-cell reconstitution after alpha-beta-depleted transplantation in children. It was with unique molecular identifiers that the TCRbeta library was prepared. TCRdb processed the PCR reads anew with MiXCR; each CDR3 protein has one entry. The sample has roughly 200,000 distinct CDR3 sequences, 8.5% to 10% seen once. The starting material was PBMCs from the stem cell graft donor, obtained from the stem cell graft. This chain connects TRBV9 to TRBJ2-3; no reliable D call. The receptor was isolated from a human donor who donated a stem cell graft to a child with acute lymphoblastic leukemia. The CDR3 DNA is TGTGCCAGCAGCGTAGGACCTACGGACACAGATACGCAGTATTTT. Protein: CASSVGPTDTDTQYF. Full variable domain (outside the CDR3, taken from reference TRBV9 and TRBJ2-3): DSGVTQTPKHLITATGQRVTLRCSPRSGDLSVYWYQQSLDQGLQFLIQYYNGEERAKGNILERFSAQQFPDLHSELNLSSLELGDSALYFCASSVGPTDTDTQYFGPGTRLTVL.